This TCR beta chain was recovered during a study of T cells in Graves' hyperthyroidism and ophthalmopathy. This clonotype was seen more than once but under ten times. Regions amplified from RNA transcripts were the TCR beta CDR3 regions. TCR CDR3 regions were first amplified by RT-PCR with HTBI primers. TCRdb reprocessed the multiplex PCR reads via MiXCR and lists one record per CDR3 protein. The sample has around 200,000 distinct CDR3 sequences, about a sixth seen once; the top ten hold 44%. V lost 3 bases and J 7 bases, leaving 16 bases between the germline ends. The CDR3 runs 14 residues. Germline V gene data show CDR1 as LNHDA and CDR2 as SQIVND (reference sequence).

The receptor's source is a man in his forties or fifties with Graves' hyperthyroidism. The specimen sequenced was blood. This chain joins TRBV19 and TRBJ2-7; tentative D call: TRBD2 (5 bases). The CDR3 is CASSIAPPGEEQYF. Written as DNA, the CDR3 is TGTGCCAGTAGTATTGCGCCCCCCGGGGAGGAGCAGTACTTC.